This TCR beta chain was retrieved from a study of cytotoxic CD8 clonotypes in ibrutinib-treated CLL. As for this clone: Its target is unknown.

The ends were cut back, 7 bases at V and 3 bases at J, with 12 bases in the middle. CDR1 and CDR2 from the germline V gene are MNHEY and SVGAGI. This CDR3 contains 13 residues. Target depth was 1 in 200,000 to 1 in 1 million T cells, about 10x per clonotype. Only in-frame clones appear in the TCRdb table, and some are missing; sequencing was by immunoSEQ multiplex PCR. Seen here are 160,000 or so clones, 81% observed once, and the top ten hold roughly 1.9%. Study conclusions and caveats: At ibrutinib response, clonality increased, and at progression it declined back toward baseline.

The chain recombines TRBV6-5 with TRBJ1-1, with D possibly TRBD1 on 5 matching bases. Sample: PBMCs, taken after 12 months of ibrutinib treatment. The receptor's source is a human donor with chronic lymphocytic leukemia. The CDR3 spells CASTHGGDTEAFF. The CDR3 DNA reads as TGTGCCAGCACCCACGGGGGGGACACTGAAGCTTTCTTT.